The clone carrying this T cell receptor beta chain was counted ten times or more. Its antigen is currently unknown. This entry belongs to a study of spatial heterogeneity in lung cancer. Background on the study: Raw-read counts averaged over ten per unique TCR and UMI combination. Study results and caveats: Ubiquitous expanded tumor TCRs appeared in blood more at resection than follow-up.

The presence of a unique molecular identifier marked each TCR cDNA molecule. TCRdb fed the 5' RACE reads into MiXCR, producing one record per CDR3 protein. The sample has more than 45,000 distinct CDR3 sequences; about 5.8% are singletons. Deletions cut 6 bases from V and 1 base from J, with 11 bases between. CDR1 is SGHRS, CDR2 YFSETQ, per germline. This CDR3 spans 13 amino acids. Time point reported: sample taken at primary tumor resection. From tumor, nontumor lung or frozen PBMC, whole RNA was taken unsorted for sequencing. Samples were donated by 72 untreated early-stage non-small cell lung cancer patients.

This material consisted of PBMCs, taken at surgery. The V call is TRBV5-1, the J call TRBJ2-7; perhaps TRBD2 as D (5 bases). The sequence was obtained from a male donor with early-stage non-small cell lung cancer. The CDR3 nucleotides are TGCGCCAGCACCCCCCCGGGGTCCTACGAGCAGTACTTC. Encoded protein: CASTPPGSYEQYF.